The rows below give T cell receptor beta chains drawn from one sample of a study of shared clonotypes between healthy human individuals. Data came from immunoSEQ multiplex PCR; TCRdb stores just in-frame clones and leaves some out. The sample contains about 2.1 million clones, 93% of which appear only once. Sequenced: naive CD8+ T cells from PBMCs. The receptors were sampled from a man aged 18 to 29 in good health. Some clones in this sample may be carry-over from other donors' samples. Each CDR3 is given with its conserved first and last residue. The D gene is left open where the match is weak. Expanded clones get a size class; other rows say once, few or many, or leave the size out.

length: 14
J: TRBJ1-1
size: -
V: TRBV30
D: -
CDR3: CAWTLGSLNTEAFF
DNA: TGTGCCTGGACCCTCGGCAGTCTGAACACTGAAGCTTTCTTT

length: 13
J: TRBJ2-7
size: -
V: TRBV7-9
D: -
CDR3: CASSYEGGYEQYF
DNA: TGTGCCAGCAGCTATGAGGGGGGCTACGAGCAGTACTTC

length: 16
J: TRBJ2-3
size: -
V: TRBV6-1
D: -
CDR3: CASSEEVLASTDTQYF
DNA: TGTGCCAGCAGTGAAGAGGTCCTAGCGAGCACAGATACGCAGTATTTT

length: 12
J: TRBJ1-1
size: -
V: TRBV7-6
D: -
CDR3: CASGHTGSEAFF
DNA: TGTGCCAGCGGGCACACCGGGAGTGAAGCTTTCTTT

length: 13
J: TRBJ1-1
size: few
V: TRBV10-3
D: -
CDR3: CAINPEPNTEAFF
DNA: TGTGCCATCAACCCAGAGCCGAACACTGAAGCTTTCTTT

length: 13
J: TRBJ1-2
size: -
V: TRBV6-6
D: -
CDR3: CASSYSGRYGYTF
DNA: TGTGCCAGCAGTTACTCGGGGAGATATGGCTACACCTTC

length: 12
J: TRBJ2-2
size: -
V: TRBV6-1
D: -
CDR3: CASMRRTGELFF
DNA: TGTGCCAGCATGCGCAGAACCGGGGAGCTGTTTTTT

length: 13
J: TRBJ2-7
size: -
V: TRBV30
D: TRBD1
CDR3: CAWSVAGGYEQYF
DNA: TGTGCCTGGAGTGTAGCAGGGGGCTACGAGCAGTACTTC

length: 20
J: TRBJ2-1
size: -
V: TRBV9
D: TRBD2
CDR3: CASSTPLEGLAEVSYNEQFF
DNA: TGTGCCAGCAGCACCCCTCTTGAGGGACTAGCGGAAGTATCCTACAATGAGCAGTTCTTC

length: 14
J: TRBJ2-7
size: once
V: TRBV15
D: TRBD2
CDR3: CATSIGLAGYEQYF
DNA: TGTGCCACCAGCATCGGACTAGCGGGCTACGAGCAGTACTTC

length: 12
J: TRBJ1-2
size: -
V: TRBV2
D: -
CDR3: CASSELGNGYTF
DNA: TGTGCCAGCAGTGAACTCGGTAATGGCTACACCTTC

length: 17
J: TRBJ2-3
size: once
V: TRBV5-6
D: TRBD2
CDR3: CASSFSPREGFTDTQYF
DNA: TGTGCCAGCAGCTTTTCCCCGCGGGAGGGGTTCACAGATACGCAGTATTTT

length: 18
J: TRBJ2-7
size: -
V: TRBV9
D: -
CDR3: CASSAHPSQAGSIYEQYF
DNA: TGTGCCAGCAGCGCCCACCCCTCGCAGGCGGGATCCATTTACGAGCAGTACTTC

length: 15
J: TRBJ2-7
size: -
V: TRBV5-6
D: TRBD2
CDR3: CASSLDGTSNHEQYF
DNA: TGTGCCAGCAGCTTGGACGGGACTAGTAATCACGAGCAGTACTTC

length: 17
J: TRBJ2-2
size: -
V: TRBV5-1
D: TRBD2
CDR3: CASSLIGGRAPTGELFF
DNA: TGCGCCAGCAGCTTGATTGGCGGGAGGGCCCCCACCGGGGAGCTGTTTTTT

length: 21
J: TRBJ2-1
size: -
V: TRBV19
D: -
CDR3: CASSPLPQLVRSHYINNEQFF
DNA: TGTGCCAGTAGTCCCCTCCCCCAACTAGTACGCTCGCATTATATCAACAATGAGCAGTTCTTC

length: 15
J: TRBJ1-3
size: -
V: TRBV7-8
D: -
CDR3: CASSLETASGNTIYF
DNA: TGTGCCAGCAGCTTAGAGACAGCCTCTGGAAACACCATATATTTT

length: 13
J: TRBJ2-3
size: -
V: TRBV9
D: -
CDR3: CASSPRDRYTQYF
DNA: TGTGCCAGCAGCCCCCGGGACCGATATACGCAGTATTTT

length: 14
J: TRBJ1-5
size: -
V: TRBV7-8
D: TRBD1
CDR3: CATGGDYSNQPQHF
DNA: TGTGCCACAGGGGGGGATTATAGCAATCAGCCCCAGCATTTT

length: 15
J: TRBJ1-5
size: -
V: TRBV7-9
D: -
CDR3: CASSLDRGSNQPQHF
DNA: TGTGCCAGCAGCTTAGATCGGGGGAGCAATCAGCCCCAGCATTTT

length: 12
J: TRBJ2-7
size: -
V: TRBV30
D: -
CDR3: CAWSRSTYEQYF
DNA: TGTGCCTGGTCGCGCAGCACCTACGAGCAGTACTTC

length: 14
J: TRBJ2-3
size: -
V: TRBV30
D: -
CDR3: CAWSLVGGTDTQYF
DNA: TGTGCCTGGAGTTTGGTAGGGGGCACAGATACGCAGTATTTT

length: 14
J: TRBJ1-5
size: -
V: TRBV7-9
D: TRBD1
CDR3: CASSHGQGNQPQHF
DNA: TGTGCCAGCAGCCACGGACAGGGCAATCAGCCCCAGCATTTT

length: 15
J: TRBJ2-1
size: -
V: TRBV19
D: TRBD2
CDR3: CASSILGGGSTEQFF
DNA: TGTGCCAGTAGTATTCTCGGGGGAGGGTCTACTGAGCAGTTCTTC

length: 12
J: TRBJ2-7
size: -
V: TRBV14
D: -
CDR3: CASSSRGYEQYF
DNA: TGTGCCAGCAGCTCGCGGGGCTACGAGCAGTACTTC

length: 17
J: TRBJ2-1
size: -
V: TRBV4-3
D: -
CDR3: CASSQEAWFSGGDEQFF
DNA: TGCGCCAGCAGCCAAGAAGCGTGGTTTTCGGGTGGGGATGAGCAGTTCTTC

length: 16
J: TRBJ2-2
size: -
V: TRBV18
D: TRBD2
CDR3: CASSPGTSVNTGELFF
DNA: TGTGCCAGCTCCCCCGGGACTAGCGTTAACACCGGGGAGCTGTTTTTT

length: 15
J: TRBJ2-7
size: -
V: TRBV4-1
D: TRBD1
CDR3: CASSQEGRGSYEQYF
DNA: TGCGCCAGCAGCCAAGAGGGCAGGGGGTCCTACGAGCAGTACTTC

length: 14
J: TRBJ1-2
size: -
V: TRBV6-5
D: -
CDR3: CASSYFSAGEGYTF
DNA: TGTGCCAGCAGTTACTTTTCAGCAGGGGAGGGCTACACCTTC

length: 16
J: TRBJ1-2
size: -
V: TRBV27
D: -
CDR3: CASSLSGGWANYGYTF
DNA: TGTGCCAGCAGTTTGAGTGGAGGGTGGGCAAACTATGGCTACACCTTC

length: 15
J: TRBJ1-1
size: -
V: TRBV5-6
D: -
CDR3: CASSLGTGTGAEAFF
DNA: TGTGCCAGCAGCTTGGGGACGGGCACGGGGGCTGAAGCTTTCTTT

length: 12
J: TRBJ2-1
size: -
V: TRBV7-2
D: -
CDR3: CASSLYPNEQFF
DNA: TGTGCCAGCAGCTTATACCCCAATGAGCAGTTCTTC

length: 15
J: TRBJ1-2
size: -
V: TRBV15
D: -
CDR3: CATSRGARGNYGYTF
DNA: TGTGCCACCAGCAGAGGGGCGCGGGGAAACTATGGCTACACCTTC

length: 12
J: TRBJ2-2
size: -
V: TRBV25-1
D: -
CDR3: CASSELTGELFF
DNA: TGTGCCAGCAGTGAATTGACCGGGGAGCTGTTTTTT

length: 13
J: TRBJ2-2
size: once
V: TRBV4-2
D: -
CDR3: CASSQGFLGELFF
DNA: TGTGCCAGCAGCCAGGGGTTTCTCGGGGAGCTGTTTTTT

length: 15
J: TRBJ2-5
size: -
V: TRBV7-8
D: -
CDR3: CASSLALFLGETQYF
DNA: TGTGCCAGCAGCTTAGCGCTTTTCCTGGGGGAGACCCAGTACTTC

length: 15
J: TRBJ2-7
size: -
V: TRBV7-3
D: -
CDR3: CASSSGPSGTYEQYF
DNA: TGTGCCAGCAGCTCCGGCCCCTCCGGGACCTACGAGCAGTACTTC